This TCR beta chain was captured by sequencing in a study of shared clonotypes between healthy human individuals (dated by TCRdb to about 2020). Looking at the study overall: Two women and a few men aged 18 to 49 years were included in the cohort. For each donor, three plates each were used for CD4 naive and CD4 memory, two plates were used for CD8 naive, and one plate was used for CD8 memory. The study deeply sequenced blood TCR repertoires of about 5 healthy adults to estimate repertoire size and the extent of clonotype sharing between individuals. Different laboratories and diverse techniques were used to prepare libraries and sequence TCR repertoires, to increase sequencing depth and limit assay-specific biases. Leukapheresis yielded between about 0.85 and 10 billion PBMCs per donor.

Ends trimmed: V by 5 bases, J by 10 bases; bases unmatched to a gene: 14. CDR1 and CDR2, per the germline V gene (reference sequence), are SEHNR and FQNEAQ. Including the terminal cysteine and phenylalanine, the CDR3 comprises 15 residues. The kept DNA is CDR3 alone, 45 bases in frame from the first base. Using the deep immunoSEQ assay, TCR CDR3 regions were amplified from genomic DNA by multiplex PCR. Genomic DNA extracted from each cell subset was distributed evenly over all wells of several immunoSEQ 96-well plates, and each plate served as one replicate. Each replicate PCR for sorted subsets received roughly 0.2 ug genomic DNA, equal to about 30,000 T cell genomes. Purified libraries were quantified with a Qubit 3.0 fluorometer, sized on a Bioanalyzer 2100, and re-quantified with the KAPA Library Quantification kit. A separate single-read 150-cycle Illumina NextSeq 550 flow cell was used to sequence each immunoSEQ 96-well plate. Regarding the original processing steps: Because the immunoSEQ output included only junctional sequences and no quality scores, the filtering could not be the same as the filtering used for full-length reads. Sequences were annotated with PyIR, a Python wrapper for IgBLAST v1.9, using IMGT germline references to assign V/J genes and CDR3. Reads were filtered out if the reads had weak V/J assignments (E-value above 1e-6), no CDR3, stop codons, out-of-frame junctions, or ambiguous translated residues. A V3J clonotype was defined by an identical inferred V gene, J gene, and CDR3 amino acid sequence. To compute the percentage overlap between repertoires, the number of shared unique clonotypes was divided by the size of the smaller repertoire. RTK rarefaction, the Chao1 estimator, and Recon v2.1 estimates of unobserved clonotypes were used to assess repertoire richness. For all TCRbeta clonotypes obtained by the gDNA method from a few donors, generation probabilities were computed with OLGA. TCRdb provides this immuneACCESS table in a form limited to in-frame rearrangements. Some clones are lacking; in checked studies, under half of them reflect an unresolved V gene, and why the rest are absent is not known. That table gives V, J and clone size, and the DNA gave D and trimming. Across this sample there are around 610,000 clones, with 90% to 97% seen only once. Around 0.1% of the sample is held by the ten biggest clonotypes.

For the CD8 naive samples, CD45RO-negative cells were positively selected for CCR7, yielding a CD45RA+CCR7+ population from which TemRA cells were excluded. The donors were healthy, HIV-negative adults who had no recently reported acute infections or vaccinations. Only Caucasian adults living in Nashville, Tennessee, USA were represented among the donors. After blood collection by leukapheresis, PBMCs were isolated using Ficoll-Histopaque density gradient centrifugation and then cryopreserved in the vapor phase of liquid nitrogen. Analytical flow cytometry was used to check the purity and quantity of each magnetically sorted T cell population. Genomic DNA was isolated from each sorted fraction and quantified by UV absorbance on a Nanodrop 2000c. This clone came up a few times. The antigen it binds to is not known. Per-base quality was not reported, and no clone a single base away is much larger than it.

Study-level results and caveats: Incomplete sequencing was indicated by rarefaction of sorted-subset datasets, despite the large sequencing depth. Compared with non-shared clonotypes, clonotypes shared by all four sorted-subset donors had higher generation probabilities. Because the study included only a small number of donors, the genetic and exposure-history diversity represented was limited. Sampling was restricted to blood, and TCR repertoires in tissue are likely to differ from TCR repertoires in blood. Naive subsets generally had larger estimated clonotype richness than memory subsets. Pairwise subsampling indicated that sequencing depth was expected to affect the degree of clonotype sharing among donors. When four donors were compared, the shared fraction of clonotypes was 5% to 6.5% for naive CD4, around 3.6% for naive CD8, 2.3% for memory CD4, and around 0.37% for memory CD8.

The receptor comes from a woman aged 30 to 39 in good health. This sequence uses TRBV7-9 and TRBJ2-1, and 7 bases in between align with TRBD2. The sequenced sample was naive CD8+ T cells sorted from blood. The cell subset or site label for this specimen denotes: CD45RA+CCR7+. The CDR3 here reads CASSPLRLAEHEQFF. The nucleotide sequence is TGTGCCAGCAGCCCCCTTCGGCTAGCGGAACACGAGCAGTTCTTC.